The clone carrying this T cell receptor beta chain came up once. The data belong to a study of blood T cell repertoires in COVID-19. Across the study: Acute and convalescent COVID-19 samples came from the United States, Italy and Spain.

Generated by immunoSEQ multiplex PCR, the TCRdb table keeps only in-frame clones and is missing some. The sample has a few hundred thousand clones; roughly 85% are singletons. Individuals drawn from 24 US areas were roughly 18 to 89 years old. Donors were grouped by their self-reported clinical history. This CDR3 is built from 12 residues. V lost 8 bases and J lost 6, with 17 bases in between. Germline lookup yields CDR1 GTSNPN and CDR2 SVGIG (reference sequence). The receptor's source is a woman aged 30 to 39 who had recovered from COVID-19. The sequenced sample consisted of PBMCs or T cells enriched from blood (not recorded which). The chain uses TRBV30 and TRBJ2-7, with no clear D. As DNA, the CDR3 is TGTGCCGGCCGGTCCCGGAGCGTCGAGCAGTACTTC. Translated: CAGRSRSVEQYF.